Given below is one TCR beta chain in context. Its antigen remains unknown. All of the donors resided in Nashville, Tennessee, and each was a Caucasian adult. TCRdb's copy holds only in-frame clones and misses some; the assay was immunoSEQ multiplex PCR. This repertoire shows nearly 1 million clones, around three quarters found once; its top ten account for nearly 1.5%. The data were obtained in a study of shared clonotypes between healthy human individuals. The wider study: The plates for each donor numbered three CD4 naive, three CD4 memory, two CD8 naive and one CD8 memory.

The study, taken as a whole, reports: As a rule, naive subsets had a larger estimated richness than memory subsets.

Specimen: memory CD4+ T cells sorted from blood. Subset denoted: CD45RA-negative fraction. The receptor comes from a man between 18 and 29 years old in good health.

The chain's CDR3 is CASSEAAKVAGKETQYF. The CDR3 DNA is TGTGCCAGCAGTGAAGCGGCGAAGGTCGCGGGGAAAGAGACCCAGTACTTC. The genes are TRBV2 and TRBJ2-5; the D gene is possibly TRBD2 (6 bases). V lost 0 bases and J lost 3, with 17 bases in between. Germline CDR1 is SNHLY and CDR2 is FYNNEI. This CDR3 has 17 residues. The full variable domain, its missing parts supplied by reference TRBV2 and TRBJ2-5, is EPEVTQTPSHQVTQMGQEVILRCVPISNHLYFYWYRQILGQKVEFLVSFYNNEISEKSEIFDDQFSVERPDGSNFTLKIRSTKLEDSAMYFCASSEAAKVAGKETQYFGPGTRLLVL.